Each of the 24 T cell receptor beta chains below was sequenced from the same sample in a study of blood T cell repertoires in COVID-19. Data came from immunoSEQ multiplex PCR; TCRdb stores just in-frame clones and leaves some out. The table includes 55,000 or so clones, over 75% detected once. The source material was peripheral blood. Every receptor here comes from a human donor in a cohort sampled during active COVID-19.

CDR3 bases: TGTGCCAGCAGTTACAGCGGGAGGGCAAATACGCAGTATTTT. Protein product: CASSYSGRANTQYF. This chain uses TRBV6-5 with TRBJ2-3; 10 nucleotides agree with TRBD2. CDR3 size: 14 residues. The germline gives CDR1 MNHEY, CDR2 SVGAGI. Trimming took 2 bases from V and 7 from J; bases not matched to a gene: 3.

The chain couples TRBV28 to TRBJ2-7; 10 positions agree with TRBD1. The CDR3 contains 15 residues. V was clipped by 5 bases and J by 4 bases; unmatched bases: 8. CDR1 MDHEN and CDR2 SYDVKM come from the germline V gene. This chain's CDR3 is CASSPPTGGPYEQYF. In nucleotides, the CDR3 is TGTGCCAGCAGTCCTCCGACAGGGGGCCCATACGAGCAGTACTTC.

The CDR3 loop is CATSDLSRNQPQHF. Written as DNA, the CDR3 is TGTGCCACCAGTGATTTGTCCAGAAATCAGCCCCAGCATTTT. The chain is built from TRBV24-1 and TRBJ1-5, with unresolved D. This CDR3 has 14 residues. The V end was cut by 0 bases, the J end by 4 bases, with 6 bases between. CDR1 is KGHDR and CDR2 is SFDVKD in the germline V gene.

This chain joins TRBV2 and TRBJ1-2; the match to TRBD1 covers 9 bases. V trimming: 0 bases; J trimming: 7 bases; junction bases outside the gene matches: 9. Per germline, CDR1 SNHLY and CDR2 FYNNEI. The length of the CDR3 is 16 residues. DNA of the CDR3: TGTGCCAGCAGTGAAGCGCTTCGGGACAGGGCAGGTGGCTACACCTTC. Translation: CASSEALRDRAGGYTF.

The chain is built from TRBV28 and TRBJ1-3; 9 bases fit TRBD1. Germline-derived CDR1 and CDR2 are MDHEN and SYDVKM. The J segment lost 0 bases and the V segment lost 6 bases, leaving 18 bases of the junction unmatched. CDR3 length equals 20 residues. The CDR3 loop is CASSQVRTGVGKSSGNTIYF. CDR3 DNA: TGTGCCAGCAGCCAAGTCCGGACAGGGGTGGGTAAAAGCTCTGGAAACACCATATATTTT.

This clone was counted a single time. This chain's CDR3 is CASRGQFIIEQYF. The DNA of the CDR3 is TGTGCCAGCAGGGGACAGTTTATAATCGAGCAGTACTTC. The chain joins TRBV6-6 to TRBJ2-7; 7 bases fit TRBD1. The CDR3 consists of 13 residues. Germline CDR1 reads MNHNY; CDR2 reads SVGAGI (reference sequence). V shed 6 bases, J shed 6 bases, and the junction held 8 bases outside the gene matches.

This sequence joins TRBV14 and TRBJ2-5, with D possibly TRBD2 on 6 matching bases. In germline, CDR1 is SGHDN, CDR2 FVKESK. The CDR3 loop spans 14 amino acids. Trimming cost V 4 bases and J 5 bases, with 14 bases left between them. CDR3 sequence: CASSRREVRETQYF. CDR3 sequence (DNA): TGTGCCAGCAGCCGCAGGGAGGTCAGGGAGACCCAGTACTTC. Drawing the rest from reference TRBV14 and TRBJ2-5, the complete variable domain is EAGVTQFPSHSVIEKGQTVTLRCDPISGHDNLYWYRRVMGKEIKFLLHFVKESKQDESGMPNNRFLAERTGGTYSTLKVQPAELEDSGVYFCASSRREVRETQYFGPGTRLLVL.

CDR3 amino acids: CATSNDRGTEAFF. CDR3 nucleotide sequence: TGTGCCACCAGCAACGACAGGGGTACTGAAGCTTTCTTT. This chain links TRBV15 with TRBJ1-1, with 8 nucleotides matching TRBD1. The germline gives CDR1 LNHNV, CDR2 YYDKDF (reference sequence). Losses at the gene ends were 4 bases for V and 5 bases for J; bases not matched to a gene: 3. This CDR3 has 13 amino acids.

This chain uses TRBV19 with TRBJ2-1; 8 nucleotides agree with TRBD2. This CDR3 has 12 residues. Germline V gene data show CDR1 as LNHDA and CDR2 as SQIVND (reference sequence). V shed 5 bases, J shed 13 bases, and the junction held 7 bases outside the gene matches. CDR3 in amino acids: CASSSREGGQFF. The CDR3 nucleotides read TGTGCCAGTAGTTCCCGGGAGGGCGGCCAGTTCTTC.

The CDR3 coding sequence is TGTGCCAGCAGTTTAGGCCTCGCTGTTGAGCAGTTCTTC. Residues: CASSLGLAVEQFF. V and J are TRBV28 and TRBJ2-1, with D uncertain. Germline V CDR1 and CDR2: MDHEN, SYDVKM. The ends were cut back, 2 bases at V and 9 bases at J, with 11 bases in the middle. The CDR3 totals 13 residues.

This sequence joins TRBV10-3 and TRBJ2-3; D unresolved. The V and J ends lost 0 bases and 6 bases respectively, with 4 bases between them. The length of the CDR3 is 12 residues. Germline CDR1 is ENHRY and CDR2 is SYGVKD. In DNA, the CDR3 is TGTGCCATCAGTGAGTCCTACGATACGCAGTATTTT. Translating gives CAISESYDTQYF.

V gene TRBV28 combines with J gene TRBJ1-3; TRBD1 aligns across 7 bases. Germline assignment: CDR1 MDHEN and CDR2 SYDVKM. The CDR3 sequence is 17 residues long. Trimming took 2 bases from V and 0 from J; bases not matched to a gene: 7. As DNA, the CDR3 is TGTGCCAGCAGTTTACCGGGGACAGCGCACTCTGGAAACACCATATATTTT. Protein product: CASSLPGTAHSGNTIYF.

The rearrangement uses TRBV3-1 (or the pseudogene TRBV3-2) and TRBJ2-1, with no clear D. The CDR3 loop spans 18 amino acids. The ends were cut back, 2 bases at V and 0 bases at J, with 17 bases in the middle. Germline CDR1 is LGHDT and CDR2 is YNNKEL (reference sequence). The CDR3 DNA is TGTGCCAGCAGCCAACCCGACATGAACAGTAGCTCCTACAATGAGCAGTTCTTC. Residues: CASSQPDMNSSSYNEQFF.

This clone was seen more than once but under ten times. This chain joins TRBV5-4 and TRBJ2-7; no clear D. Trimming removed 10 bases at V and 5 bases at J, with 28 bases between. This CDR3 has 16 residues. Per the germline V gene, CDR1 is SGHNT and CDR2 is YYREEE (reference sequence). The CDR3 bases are TGTGCCGGAACCTACGGCCAGCGCTTTTCGTTCCACGAGCAGTACTTC. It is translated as CAGTYGQRFSFHEQYF.

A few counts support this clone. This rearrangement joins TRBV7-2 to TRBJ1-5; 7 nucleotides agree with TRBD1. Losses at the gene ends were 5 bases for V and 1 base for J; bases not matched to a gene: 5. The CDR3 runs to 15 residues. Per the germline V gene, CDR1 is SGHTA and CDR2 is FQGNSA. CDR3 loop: CASSLTGLSNQPQHF. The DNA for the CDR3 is TGTGCCAGCAGCCTGACAGGGCTAAGCAATCAGCCCCAGCATTTT. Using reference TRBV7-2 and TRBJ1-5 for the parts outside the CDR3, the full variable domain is GAGVSQSPSNKVTEKGKDVELRCDPISGHTALYWYRQSLGQGLEFLIYFQGNSAPDKSGLPSDRFSAERTGGSVSTLTIQRTQQEDSAVYLCASSLTGLSNQPQHFGDGTRLSIL.

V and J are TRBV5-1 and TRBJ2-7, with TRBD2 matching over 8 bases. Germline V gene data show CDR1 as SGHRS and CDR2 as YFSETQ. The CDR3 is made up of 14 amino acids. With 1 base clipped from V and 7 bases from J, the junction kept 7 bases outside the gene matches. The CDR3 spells CASSLPSGSKEQYF. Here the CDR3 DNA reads TGCGCCAGCAGCTTGCCCAGCGGGAGCAAGGAGCAGTACTTC.

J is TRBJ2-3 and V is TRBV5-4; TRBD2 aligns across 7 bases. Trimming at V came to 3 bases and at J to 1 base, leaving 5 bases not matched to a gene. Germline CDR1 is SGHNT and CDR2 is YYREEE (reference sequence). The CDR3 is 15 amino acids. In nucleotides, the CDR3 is TGTGCCAGCAGCTCGCGGGAGAGCGGCACAGATACGCAGTATTTT. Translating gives CASSSRESGTDTQYF.

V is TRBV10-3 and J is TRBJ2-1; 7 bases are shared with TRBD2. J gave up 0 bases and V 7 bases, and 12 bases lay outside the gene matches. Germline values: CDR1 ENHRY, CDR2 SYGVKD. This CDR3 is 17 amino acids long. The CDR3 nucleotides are TGTGCCATCACCAGCGGGACCTTTACCAGCTCCTACAATGAGCAGTTCTTC. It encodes CAITSGTFTSSYNEQFF.

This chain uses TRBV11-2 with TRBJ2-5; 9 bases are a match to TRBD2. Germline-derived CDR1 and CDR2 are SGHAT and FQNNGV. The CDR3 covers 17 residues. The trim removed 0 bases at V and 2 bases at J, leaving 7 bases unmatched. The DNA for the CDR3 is TGTGCCAGCAGCTTAGATTTGGCTAGCGGGGATCAAGAGACCCAGTACTTC. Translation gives CASSLDLASGDQETQYF.

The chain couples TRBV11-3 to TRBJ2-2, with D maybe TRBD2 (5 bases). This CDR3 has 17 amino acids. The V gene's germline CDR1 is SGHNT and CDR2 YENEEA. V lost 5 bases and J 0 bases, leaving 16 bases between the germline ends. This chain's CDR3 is CASSRRLGGSNTGELFF. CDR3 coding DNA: TGTGCCAGCAGCCGAAGGCTGGGCGGGTCGAACACCGGGGAGCTGTTTTTT.

The CDR3 sequence is CASSRPTSGAGGELFF. The CDR3 DNA sequence: TGTGCCAGCAGCAGACCGACTAGCGGGGCGGGCGGGGAGCTGTTTTTT. V usage is TRBV7-3 and J usage is TRBJ2-2, with 11 positions matching TRBD2. V gave up 5 bases and J gave up 7 bases; unmatched junction bases: 9. CDR1 and CDR2 (germline): SGHTA, FQGTGA. CDR3 length: 16 amino acids.

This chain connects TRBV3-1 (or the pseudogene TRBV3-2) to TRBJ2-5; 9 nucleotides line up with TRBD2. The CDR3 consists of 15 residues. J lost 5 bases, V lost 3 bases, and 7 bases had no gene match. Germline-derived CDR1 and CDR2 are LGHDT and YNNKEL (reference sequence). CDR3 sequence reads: CASSHARTSAETQYF. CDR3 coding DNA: TGTGCCAGCAGCCATGCAAGGACTAGCGCGGAGACCCAGTACTTC.

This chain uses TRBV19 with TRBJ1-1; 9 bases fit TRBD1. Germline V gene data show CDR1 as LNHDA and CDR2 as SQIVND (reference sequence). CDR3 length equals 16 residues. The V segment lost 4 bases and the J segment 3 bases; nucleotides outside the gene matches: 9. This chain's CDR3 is CASSKGTGRTDTEAFF. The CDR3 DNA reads TGTGCCAGTAGTAAAGGGACAGGGAGGACGGACACTGAAGCTTTCTTT.

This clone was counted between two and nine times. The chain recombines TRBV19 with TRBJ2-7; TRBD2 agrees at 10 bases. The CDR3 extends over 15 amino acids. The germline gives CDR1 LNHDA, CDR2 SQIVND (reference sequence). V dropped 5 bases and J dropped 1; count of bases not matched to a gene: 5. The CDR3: CASSSRTSGSYEQYF. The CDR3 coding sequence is TGTGCCAGTAGTTCTCGGACTAGCGGATCCTACGAGCAGTACTTC.